One and the same sample provided the 27 T cell receptor beta chains below, sequenced in a study of identical twins. TCRdb re-derived calls from the 5' RACE reads in MiXCR, one entry per CDR3 protein. The sample consists of fewer than 250,000 distinct CDR3 sequences, over 8% of them appearing once. The specimen was memory (CD45RO+) T cells sorted from blood. The receptor set was obtained from a woman aged 18-29 years in good health.

This clonotype was observed a handful of times. The chain is built from TRBV9 and TRBJ1-1; 7 bases are shared with TRBD1. Germline lookup yields CDR1 SGDLS and CDR2 YYNGEE. The junction had 9 bases not matched to a gene; V was cut back by 4 bases and J by 0 bases. CDR3 length: 16 residues. CDR3 DNA sequence: TGTGCCAGCAGCTCAAGACAGGGTTACATGAACACTGAAGCTTTCTTT. This gives the protein CASSSRQGYMNTEAFF.

This clonotype was seen only a few times. The chain couples TRBV29-1 to TRBJ2-2; D gene ambiguous. Germline assignment: CDR1 SQVTM and CDR2 ANQGSEA. This CDR3 comprises 14 residues. Trimming removed 0 bases at V and 5 bases at J, with 10 bases between. The CDR3 DNA reads TGCAGCGTTGAAGATCGGTTGACTACCGGGGAGCTGTTTTTT. As protein: CSVEDRLTTGELFF.

This clonotype was observed a few times. This chain joins TRBV20-1 and TRBJ2-5; D not certain. The germline V gene encodes CDR1 DFQATT and CDR2 SNEGSKA (reference sequence). The CDR3 has 11 residues. The V gene lost 5 bases and the J gene lost 3 bases, with 7 bases spanning the gap. This chain's CDR3 is CSAVGKETQYF. CDR3 DNA sequence: TGCAGTGCTGTGGGGAAAGAGACCCAGTACTTC.

As to this clonotype: A read error may account for a junction end that differs from germline. Here the CDR3 reads CASNLEAGTGEQYF. CDR3 coding DNA: TGTGCCAGCAACTTAGAGGCAGGGACGGGCGAGCAGTACTTC. This chain joins TRBV11-2 and TRBJ2-7; D may correspond to TRBD1 or TRBD2 (5 bases each). This CDR3 contains 14 residues. The germline gives CDR1 SGHAT, CDR2 FQNNGV.

The chain joins TRBV20-1 to TRBJ2-2; 10 bases are shared with TRBD2. V was pared by 5 bases and J by 2 bases, with 8 bases of the junction left unmatched. The germline V gene encodes CDR1 DFQATT and CDR2 SNEGSKA (reference sequence). This CDR3 has 16 amino acids. The CDR3 region has the DNA TGCAGTGCTGGAGCGGGAGGGCCCGAAAACACCGGGGAGCTGTTTTTT. It is translated as CSAGAGGPENTGELFF.

V usage is TRBV18 and J usage is TRBJ2-5; 7 bases agree with TRBD1. V trimming: 3 bases; J trimming: 4 bases; junction bases outside the gene matches: 5. The CDR3 loop spans 14 amino acids. In germline, CDR1 is KGHSH, CDR2 LQKENI. CDR3 residues: CASSPPGQRETQYF. The DNA of the CDR3 is TGTGCCAGCTCACCGCCGGGACAGAGAGAGACCCAGTACTTC.

This clonotype turned up a few times. V and J are TRBV20-1 and TRBJ2-7, with 12 bases that match TRBD2. The CDR3 consists of 16 residues. Trimming at V came to 2 bases and at J to 2 bases, leaving 7 bases not matched to a gene. The germline CDR1 and CDR2 sequences are DFQATT and SNEGSKA (reference sequence). In DNA, the CDR3 is TGCAGTGCTAGAAGCCAGACTAGCGGGGGACCCTACGAGCAGTACTTC. This sequence encodes CSARSQTSGGPYEQYF.

The table lists this clonotype with a few counts. This rearrangement joins TRBV7-2 to TRBJ2-7; TRBD2 aligns across 8 bases. The ends lost 2 bases at V and 2 bases at J; junction bases unmatched: 5. The CDR3 runs to 15 residues. Germline-derived CDR1 and CDR2 are SGHTA and FQGNSA. CDR3 bases: TGTGCCAGCAGCTTAAGGGACGGGGGGGCCTACGAGCAGTACTTC. Protein product: CASSLRDGGAYEQYF.

This chain links TRBV7-9 with TRBJ1-2; D is unclear. The CDR3 loop spans 12 amino acids. The V end lost 4 bases, the J end lost 12 bases, and 15 bases lay between the germline ends. Germline CDR1 reads SEHNR; CDR2 reads FQNEAQ (reference sequence). DNA of the CDR3: TGTGCCAGCAGCTCGGGAGGTACCTTAGACACCTTC. This codes for CASSSGGTLDTF.

J is TRBJ2-1 and V is TRBV20-1, with TRBD2 matching over 8 bases. V trimming: 3 bases; J trimming: 3 bases; junction bases outside the gene matches: 1. CDR1 and CDR2 (germline): DFQATT, SNEGSKA (reference sequence). This CDR3 region has 13 residues. Here the CDR3 DNA reads TGCAGTGCTAGTAGCGGGGACTACAATGAGCAGTTCTTC. As protein: CSASSGDYNEQFF.

This clonotype was counted many times. CDR3 nucleotide sequence: TGTGCCAGCAGTTTAAGGGTTGGGTACACTGAAGCTTTCTTT. This codes for CASSLRVGYTEAFF. The chain employs TRBV12-3 or TRBV12-4 and TRBJ1-1, with D hard to call. The CDR3 runs 14 residues. Trimming shortened V by 2 bases and J by 3 bases, and 10 bases separated the two germline ends.

This clonotype was seen at least ten times. This chain connects TRBV12-3 or TRBV12-4 to TRBJ1-3; the D gene is possibly TRBD1 (6 bases). Deletions cut 7 bases from V and 5 bases from J, with 12 bases between. The CDR3 has 13 residues. The CDR3 protein is CASKSDSRNTIYF. The CDR3 nucleotides read TGTGCCAGCAAATCGGACAGTAGAAACACCATATATTTT.

The rearrangement links TRBV6-6 to TRBJ1-2; possible D gene TRBD1, 5 bases. The CDR3 sequence is 11 residues long. V was shortened by 8 bases and J by 4 bases, with 8 bases between the two germline ends. Germline V gives CDR1 MNHNY, CDR2 SVGAGI (reference sequence). CDR3 sequence: CASGGSYGYTF. DNA of the CDR3: TGTGCCAGCGGGGGTAGCTATGGCTACACCTTC.

In this sample, this clonotype turned up many times. A much larger clone is a single base away; this may be a read error. The chain is built from TRBV27 and TRBJ2-2; the D gene is possibly TRBD1 (6 bases). Germline values: CDR1 MNHEY, CDR2 SMNVEV (reference sequence). The CDR3 covers 13 residues. Trimming removed 5 bases from V and 3 bases from J, with 7 bases in between. The DNA for the CDR3 is TGTGCCAGCAGTCACAGGGACACCGGGGAGCTGTTTTTT. Its protein product is CASSHRDTGELFF.

V and J are TRBV2 and TRBJ2-3; D gene uncertain. V dropped 4 bases and J dropped 0 bases, with 5 bases sitting between them. The CDR3 covers 13 residues. Germline CDR1 is SNHLY and CDR2 is FYNNEI. The CDR3 loop reads CASSAESTDTQYF. For the CDR3, the DNA is TGTGCCAGCAGTGCTGAAAGCACAGATACGCAGTATTTT.

This clonotype came up many times. This chain joins TRBV27 and TRBJ1-2, with D unresolved. Germline CDR1 reads MNHEY; CDR2 reads SMNVEV (reference sequence). The CDR3 totals 14 residues. Trimming removed 4 bases at V and 5 bases at J, with 14 bases between. The CDR3 region is CASSSTSSAYGYTF. The CDR3 DNA follows: TGTGCCAGCAGTTCTACCTCCAGCGCGTATGGCTACACCTTC.

A word on this clonotype: An end of the junction differs from the germline gene, which may be a read error. This CDR3 reads CASSFRVQTSGRSYNELFF. In DNA form, the CDR3 reads TGTGCCAGCAGTTTCAGGGTCCAGACTAGCGGGAGATCCTACAATGAGCTGTTCTTC. V gene TRBV27 combines with J gene TRBJ2-1, with 12 bases fitting TRBD2. This CDR3 has 19 amino acids. Germline V gene sequence: CDR1 MNHEY, CDR2 SMNVEV (reference sequence).

This clonotype was seen a handful of times. V usage is TRBV20-1 and J usage is TRBJ2-3; D is perhaps TRBD2 (6 bases). Germline CDR1 DFQATT, CDR2 SNEGSKA (reference sequence). CDR3 length: 13 amino acids. V lost 8 bases, J lost 0 bases, and 12 bases lay in between. CDR3 nucleotides: TGCAGTTCCGTAGCGGCTAGCACAGATACGCAGTATTTT. This sequence encodes CSSVAASTDTQYF.

This clonotype appeared many times. The chain links TRBV3-1 to TRBJ2-1, with a weak D call TRBD2 (6 bases). V was trimmed by 7 bases and J by 10 bases, leaving 26 bases between them. This CDR3 is 16 amino acids long. CDR1 and CDR2 (germline): LGHDT, YNNKEL (reference sequence). The CDR3 DNA sequence: TGTGCCAGCACGGAGGCGACAGCCAGGGTTGCGGGAGAGCAGTTCTTC. As protein: CASTEATARVAGEQFF.

This rearrangement joins TRBV6-2 or TRBV6-3 to TRBJ2-5; D may be TRBD1 or TRBD2 (6 bases each). The CDR3 contains 17 residues. Germline V gene sequence: CDR1 MNHEY, CDR2 SVGEGT. V lost 7 bases and J lost 1, with 22 bases in between. CDR3 in DNA: TGTGCCAGCACAAACCTCGGGGGCGCGAGGAGCCAAGAGACCCAGTACTTC. Translating gives CASTNLGGARSQETQYF.

This clonotype was counted only a few times. The rearrangement joins TRBV6-2 or TRBV6-3 to TRBJ2-7; D uncertain. The V gene's germline CDR1 is MNHEY and CDR2 SVGEGT. CDR3 length equals 10 residues. The V and J ends lost 8 bases and 6 bases respectively, with 8 bases between them. CDR3 loop: CASGGSEQYF. In DNA, the CDR3 is TGTGCCAGCGGTGGTTCCGAGCAGTACTTC.

This rearrangement joins TRBV9 to TRBJ2-1, with 7 bases identical to TRBD1. The V gene's germline CDR1 is SGDLS and CDR2 YYNGEE. CDR3 size: 12 residues. V shed 2 bases and J 15 bases; nucleotides not matched to a gene: 8. The CDR3 DNA reads TGTGCCAGCAGCGTGGATGGGACAGTGCCGTTCTTC. Its protein is CASSVDGTVPFF.

The chain employs TRBV19 and TRBJ1-2; tentative D call: TRBD1 (6 bases). The CDR3 sequence is 12 residues long. Germline-derived CDR1 and CDR2 are LNHDA and SQIVND (reference sequence). The V end was cut by 7 bases, the J end by 3 bases, with 9 bases between. DNA for the CDR3: TGTGCCAGTACCACAGGGTACTATGGCTACACCTTC. Translated: CASTTGYYGYTF.

This clonotype occurred many times. The J gene is TRBJ2-1, the V gene TRBV5-1; possibly TRBD1 for D (6 bases). This CDR3 has 14 residues. Germline CDR1 is SGHRS and CDR2 is YFSETQ. Trimming cost V 4 bases and J 3 bases, with 11 bases left between them. CDR3 DNA: TGCGCCAGCAGCCCCCGGGACAACTACAATGAGCAGTTCTTC. Its translation is CASSPRDNYNEQFF.

V gene TRBV5-1 combines with J gene TRBJ2-1, with 13 bases fitting TRBD2. The junction had 5 bases not matched to a gene; V was cut back by 5 bases and J by 0 bases. Germline V CDR1 and CDR2: SGHRS, YFSETQ. This CDR3 has 17 residues. CDR3 loop: CASSRTSGGLSYNEQFF. The CDR3 bases are TGCGCCAGCAGTCGGACTAGCGGGGGACTCTCCTACAATGAGCAGTTCTTC.

The rearrangement links TRBV6-2 or TRBV6-3 to TRBJ1-2; 9 bases match TRBD1. The germline V gene encodes CDR1 MNHEY and CDR2 SVGEGT. The junction had 6 bases not matched to a gene; V was cut back by 7 bases and J by 6 bases. The CDR3 has 13 amino acids. CDR3 nucleotide sequence: TGTGCCAGCACTATCGGGACAGGGCATGGCTACACCTTC. This translates into CASTIGTGHGYTF.

This clonotype was recorded at least ten times. The chain combines TRBV5-6 with TRBJ2-1; D unresolved. There are 13 residues in the CDR3. From germline, CDR1 is SGHDT and CDR2 YYEEEE. Trimming cost V 0 bases and J 6 bases, with 7 bases left between them. DNA for the CDR3: TGTGCCAGCAGCTTGGCCAAACGCAATGAGCAGTTCTTC. It is translated as CASSLAKRNEQFF.